Listed below are T cell receptor beta chains from one sample, sequenced in a study of vaccination effects on CD4 cells after COVID-19. Sequencing was performed with immunoSEQ multiplex PCR; in TCRdb, only in-frame clones are kept and a portion is missing. The sample includes about 52,000 clones, approximately 75% of them seen just once. These TCRs are of unknown antigen specificity. The source was CD4+ T cells from PBMCs cultured with HCoV-OC43 spike peptides, collected before COVID-19 vaccination. The receptors were sampled from a human donor who received a COVID-19 vaccine. Each CDR3 is given with its conserved first and last residue. D genes are given only for firm matches. A clone size is listed for some rows: how often the clone was seen (once, few, many), or a class if it is expanded.

size	D	V	J	CDR3	DNA
-	-	TRBV2	TRBJ1-4	CASSREVEKLFF	TGTGCCAGCAGTCGAGAAGTTGAAAAACTGTTTTTT
-	-	TRBV7-9	TRBJ1-1	CASSLNGNTEAFF	TGTGCCAGCAGCTTGAACGGGAACACTGAAGCTTTCTTT
-	-	TRBV4-1	TRBJ2-3	CASSQVGRGRYTDTQYF	TGCGCCAGCAGCCAAGTCGGAAGGGGAAGATACACAGATACGCAGTATTTT
-	-	TRBV7-3	TRBJ2-1	CASSLTRVHEQFF	TGTGCCAGCAGCTTAACGAGGGTGCATGAGCAGTTCTTC
-	-	TRBV5-1	TRBJ1-2	CASSSDTGLGGYTF	TGCGCCAGCAGTTCCGACACAGGGTTGGGCGGCTACACCTTC
few	TRBD2	TRBV5-1	TRBJ2-1	CASSSMTTSGGYDEQFF	TGCGCCAGCAGCTCCATGACGACTAGCGGGGGATACGATGAGCAGTTCTTC
-	-	TRBV24-1	TRBJ2-2	CATSVNGELFF	TGTGCCACCAGTGTCAACGGGGAGCTGTTTTTT
-	TRBD1	TRBV19	TRBJ1-2	CASSIVQGVYGYTF	TGTGCCAGTAGTATCGTACAGGGGGTCTATGGCTACACCTTC
-	TRBD1	TRBV5-1	TRBJ1-1	CASSYDRARNTEAFF	TGCGCCAGCAGCTACGACAGGGCCAGGAACACTGAAGCTTTCTTT
-	-	TRBV19	TRBJ2-2	CASSIQGLDTGELFF	TGTGCCAGTAGTATACAGGGTTTAGACACCGGGGAGCTGTTTTTT
-	-	TRBV4-1	TRBJ1-3	CASSQSLGTGTSSGNTIYF	TGCGCCAGCAGCCAATCCCTGGGCACAGGGACAAGCTCTGGAAACACCATATATTTT
-	TRBD2	TRBV6-6	TRBJ2-3	CASNMGLNTDTQYF	TGTGCCAGCAACATGGGACTAAACACAGATACGCAGTATTTT
-	-	TRBV10-2	TRBJ2-3	CASSVGDTQYF	TGCGCCAGCAGCGTGGGGGATACGCAGTATTTT
-	TRBD2	TRBV10-3	TRBJ2-3	CAIALAGPTDTQYF	TGTGCCATCGCACTAGCGGGGCCCACAGATACGCAGTATTTT
-	TRBD1	TRBV7-2	TRBJ2-5	CASSLVRTGGEETQYF	TGTGCCAGCAGCTTAGTTCGGACAGGGGGCGAAGAGACCCAGTACTTC
once	TRBD1	TRBV29-1	TRBJ2-1	CSGGDRESYNEQFF	TGCAGCGGGGGAGACAGGGAATCCTACAATGAGCAGTTCTTC
-	TRBD2	TRBV19	TRBJ2-3	CASRATYSGGAADTQYF	TGTGCCAGTAGAGCTACTTATAGCGGGGGGGCCGCAGATACGCAGTATTTT
-	-	TRBV29-1	TRBJ1-1	CSVVLNTEAFF	TGCAGCGTTGTATTGAACACTGAAGCTTTCTTT
-	TRBD1	TRBV5-4	TRBJ1-2	CASSYNRGLEGYTF	TGTGCCAGCAGCTATAACAGGGGGCTTGAAGGCTACACCTTC
-	-	TRBV6-6	TRBJ2-2	CASFAQGGTGELFF	TGTGCCAGCTTTGCACAGGGTGGGACCGGGGAGCTGTTTTTT
few	-	TRBV4-3	TRBJ2-2	CASSRGTGELFF	TGCGCCAGCAGCAGGGGTACCGGGGAGCTGTTTTTT
-	-	TRBV6-1	TRBJ2-5	CASSEGIAKETQYF	TGTGCCAGCAGTGAAGGGATAGCGAAAGAGACCCAGTACTTC
-	-	TRBV2	TRBJ1-6	CASSPRLSNSPLHF	TGTGCCAGCAGTCCACGGTTATCTAATTCACCCCTCCACTTT
-	-	TRBV5-1	TRBJ2-2	CASSLQTLNTGELFF	TGCGCCAGCAGCTTGCAGACACTTAACACCGGGGAGCTGTTTTTT
-	TRBD1	TRBV2	TRBJ1-2	CASQPGQGILDDYGYTF	TGTGCCAGTCAACCGGGACAGGGTATATTAGACGACTATGGCTACACCTTC
once	-	TRBV7-2	TRBJ2-5	CASSLFGETQYF	TGTGCCAGCAGCTTATTTGGAGAGACCCAGTACTTC
once	-	TRBV19	TRBJ1-2	CASSFQFRNYGYTF	TGTGCCAGTAGTTTTCAGTTTAGGAACTATGGCTACACCTTC
-	TRBD1	TRBV28	TRBJ1-1	CASRHRGGGVAFF	TGTGCCAGCAGACACAGGGGTGGGGGGGTAGCTTTCTTT
-	-	TRBV13	TRBJ1-5	CASSLARTRRVSNQPQHF	TGTGCCAGCAGCTTAGCCCGGACAAGAAGAGTTAGCAATCAGCCCCAGCATTTT
-	-	TRBV6-6	TRBJ1-6	CASSYRGNSSPLHF	TGTGCCAGCAGTTATCGGGGGAACAGTTCACCCCTCCACTTT
few	-	TRBV2	TRBJ1-6	CASKRDSIRSSYNSPLHF	TGTGCCAGCAAACGGGACTCCATAAGGAGCTCCTATAATTCACCCCTCCACTTT
-	-	TRBV21-1	TRBJ1-6	CASSNRTDQNNSPLHF	TGTGCCAGCAGCAACCGGACCGATCAGAATAATTCACCCCTCCACTTT
-	-	TRBV10-2	TRBJ1-4	CASSEDAVANEKLFF	TGCGCCAGCAGTGAAGATGCGGTGGCTAATGAAAAACTGTTTTTT
few	-	TRBV5-1	TRBJ2-5	CASSLAALIPETQYF	TGCGCCAGCAGCTTGGCTGCTTTGATCCCAGAGACCCAGTACTTC
-	-	TRBV28	TRBJ2-4	CASSFVGGGHAKNIQYF	TGTGCCAGCAGTTTCGTTGGAGGGGGTCACGCCAAAAACATTCAGTACTTC
few	TRBD1	TRBV19	TRBJ1-2	CASSMSGGGYGYTF	TGTGCCAGTAGTATGTCAGGGGGCGGCTATGGCTACACCTTC
few	-	TRBV13	TRBJ1-1	CASSLFAGADTEAFF	TGTGCCAGCAGCTTATTCGCAGGGGCGGATACTGAAGCTTTCTTT
-	-	TRBV14	TRBJ2-1	CASSLIGGHEQFF	TGTGCCAGCAGTCTTATTGGGGGACATGAGCAGTTCTTC
-	-	TRBV6-5	TRBJ2-3	CASSYSTTGWDTQYF	TGTGCCAGCAGTTACTCTACGACAGGATGGGATACGCAGTATTTT
-	-	TRBV12-3/TRBV12-4	TRBJ1-1	CASSFYTEAFF	TGTGCCAGCAGTTTTTACACTGAAGCTTTCTTT
-	-	TRBV14	TRBJ1-4	CASSPNRRTNEKLFF	TGTGCCAGCAGCCCGAACAGGAGAACTAATGAAAAACTGTTTTTT
many	-	TRBV10-3	TRBJ2-3	CAITEQGTDTQYF	TGTGCCATCACCGAACAGGGCACAGATACGCAGTATTTT
few	-	TRBV7-8	TRBJ2-2	CASSRGSPPGELFF	TGTGCCAGCAGCCGCGGGTCTCCCCCGGGGGAGCTGTTTTTT
-	TRBD1	TRBV7-8	TRBJ2-1	CASSSGTGVYNEQFF	TGTGCCAGCAGCTCCGGGACAGGGGTCTACAATGAGCAGTTCTTC
-	-	TRBV4-1	TRBJ2-2	CASSQVLALNTGELFF	TGCGCCAGCAGCCAAGTCCTGGCCTTGAACACCGGGGAGCTGTTTTTT
-	-	TRBV10-1	TRBJ2-1	CASSEFGRGVYNEQFF	TGCGCCAGCAGTGAGTTTGGCAGGGGGGTATACAATGAGCAGTTCTTC
-	-	TRBV7-2	TRBJ1-2	CATNRGVHGYTF	TGTGCCACAAACCGGGGGGTACATGGCTACACCTTC
-	-	TRBV7-3	TRBJ2-2	CASRLASGNTGELFF	TGTGCCAGCAGACTCGCGTCGGGAAACACCGGGGAGCTGTTTTTT
-	TRBD2	TRBV18	TRBJ2-1	CASSPRGGVYNEQFF	TGTGCCAGCTCACCACGTGGGGGGGTCTACAATGAGCAGTTCTTC
few	-	TRBV28	TRBJ1-2	CASSLRGGGPYGYTF	TGTGCCAGCAGCCTCCGGGGGGGCGGTCCCTATGGCTACACCTTC